This T cell receptor (beta chain) emerged from a study of blood T cell repertoires in COVID-19. Overall study context: Collection of acute and convalescent COVID-19 samples took place in the United States, Italy and Spain. The cDNA or gDNA used as material had been derived from T cells, B-cell-depleted T cells, or PBMCs.

CDR1 and CDR2 from the germline V gene are KGHDR and SFDVKD. Unmatched junction bases numbered 8, after V lost 7 bases and J lost 10 bases. This CDR3 has 13 amino acids. TCRdb's copy holds only in-frame clones and misses some; the assay was immunoSEQ multiplex PCR. The sample shows about 140,000 clones, 88% of them seen only once. Recruited during active infection, patients (from Seattle) were subsequently followed longitudinally. Sequencing input: peripheral blood. This chain connects TRBV24-1 to TRBJ1-5; 8 bases fit TRBD1. The clonotype was recovered from a human donor with COVID-19, enrolled during active disease. The donor label of this sample is uncertain. The CDR3 protein is CATRSGQGSPQHF. The CDR3 nucleotides read TGTGCCACCAGGTCAGGACAGGGAAGCCCCCAGCATTTT.